One and the same sample provided the 20 T cell receptor beta chains below, sequenced in a study of shared clonotypes between healthy human individuals. Assay used: immunoSEQ multiplex PCR; TCRdb lists only in-frame clones, some missing. Of about 2.3 million clones in the sample, 92% were seen once. Sequencing was carried out using naive CD4+ T cells from PBMCs. Subset: CD45RA+ positively selected. The receptors originated from a man between 18 and 29 years old in good health. Some clones in this sample may be carry-over from other donors' samples.

J is TRBJ2-3 and V is TRBV14; perhaps TRBD2 as D (5 bases). The CDR3 consists of 16 residues. Trimming shortened V by 2 bases and J by 1 base, and 13 bases separated the two germline ends. Looked up from germline, CDR1 is SGHDN and CDR2 is FVKESK. The CDR3 nucleotides are TGTGCCAGCAGCCAACCGAGGCCCGGGGGCACAGATACGCAGTATTTT. Protein sequence: CASSQPRPGGTDTQYF.

The rearrangement joins TRBV5-1 to TRBJ1-1; 8 positions agree with TRBD1. J gave up 6 bases and V 6 bases, and 10 bases lay outside the gene matches. The CDR3 runs to 14 residues. Germline loops: CDR1 SGHRS, CDR2 YFSETQ. CDR3 in DNA: TGCGCCAGCACCGGACAGGGTACTATAGCTGAAGCTTTCTTT. It is translated as CASTGQGTIAEAFF.

The V gene is TRBV6-1, the J gene TRBJ1-4; TRBD1 is a possible D gene (5 bases). The V gene lost 6 bases and the J gene lost 7 bases, with 18 bases spanning the gap. CDR3 length equals 15 residues. Germline assignment: CDR1 MNHNS and CDR2 SASEGT. The chain's CDR3 is CASRKGADGSEKLFF. In DNA, the CDR3 is TGTGCCAGCAGGAAAGGGGCAGACGGGAGTGAAAAACTGTTTTTT.

The chain carries TRBV28 and TRBJ1-5; a possible D gene is TRBD1 (5 bases). The CDR3 runs to 19 residues. The germline V and J ends were trimmed by 4 bases and 7 bases, with 29 bases remaining between them. Germline V gene data show CDR1 as MDHEN and CDR2 as SYDVKM. The CDR3: CASSSPGGNLGPVVQPQHF. CDR3 coding DNA: TGTGCCAGCAGTTCACCTGGGGGAAACCTGGGTCCCGTGGTCCAGCCCCAGCATTTT.

The V gene is TRBV6-5, the J gene TRBJ2-7, with a weak D call TRBD1 (6 bases). From germline, CDR1 is MNHEY and CDR2 SVGAGI. Trimming stripped 3 bases from V and 0 bases from J, with 12 bases between. There are 15 residues in the CDR3. Written as DNA, the CDR3 is TGTGCCAGCAGTTATGGACAGCCGAGCTCCTACGAGCAGTACTTC. This gives the protein CASSYGQPSSYEQYF.

The chain links TRBV2 to TRBJ2-5, with D possibly TRBD2 on 7 matching bases. The CDR3 covers 18 residues. The germline V gene has CDR1 SNHLY and CDR2 FYNNEI. V was trimmed by 0 bases and J by 5 bases, leaving 22 bases between them. CDR3 bases: TGTGCCAGCAGTGAAGCCGGTCCCCTGGTGGGGGGGCGGGAGACCCAGTACTTC. Translation: CASSEAGPLVGGRETQYF. The whole variable domain, filled in from reference TRBV2 and TRBJ2-5, reads EPEVTQTPSHQVTQMGQEVILRCVPISNHLYFYWYRQILGQKVEFLVSFYNNEISEKSEIFDDQFSVERPDGSNFTLKIRSTKLEDSAMYFCASSEAGPLVGGRETQYFGPGTRLLVL.

The chain links TRBV18 to TRBJ1-4; weak D call: TRBD1 (5 bases). Germline V gene lookup returns CDR1 KGHSH and CDR2 LQKENI. There are 14 residues in the CDR3. V gave up 3 bases and J gave up 8 bases, with 13 bases separating them. The CDR3 loop is CASSPGGGSEKLFF. DNA of the CDR3: TGTGCCAGCTCACCGGGGGGAGGCAGCGAAAAACTGTTTTTT.

The chain combines TRBV11-2 with TRBJ2-7, with a tentative D call TRBD1 (5 bases). The CDR3 is made up of 14 amino acids. Germline V gene lookup returns CDR1 SGHAT and CDR2 FQNNGV. V was cut by 1 base and J by 2 bases, with 9 bases left in between. The CDR3 sequence: CASSLALGPYEQYF. The CDR3 DNA is TGTGCCAGCAGCTTAGCGCTGGGGCCCTACGAGCAGTACTTC.

The genes are TRBV6-1 and TRBJ2-7; TRBD2 agrees at 7 bases. V was pared by 6 bases and J by 2 bases, with 7 bases of the junction left unmatched. Germline assignment: CDR1 MNHNS and CDR2 SASEGT. This CDR3 contains 14 residues. CDR3 sequence reads: CASRREGLAYEQYF. For the CDR3, the DNA is TGTGCCAGCAGGAGGGAGGGTTTAGCCTACGAGCAGTACTTC.

CDR3 sequence: CSVGISDRVNERSNQPQHF. CDR3 bases: TGCAGCGTTGGGATCTCAGACAGGGTAAACGAAAGGAGCAATCAGCCCCAGCATTTT. The rearrangement uses TRBV29-1 and TRBJ1-5; 7 bases fit TRBD1. The V segment lost 4 bases and the J segment 1 base; nucleotides outside the gene matches: 19. The CDR3 totals 19 residues. Looked up from germline, CDR1 is SQVTM and CDR2 is ANQGSEA.

The V gene is TRBV29-1, the J gene TRBJ1-5; 10 nucleotides match TRBD1. This CDR3 is built from 14 residues. CDR1 and CDR2 (germline): SQVTM, ANQGSEA. With 8 bases clipped from V and 4 bases from J, the junction kept 8 bases outside the gene matches. The CDR3 coding sequence is TGCAGCCCAGGGACAGGGGCTTTAAATCAGCCCCAGCATTTT. Protein: CSPGTGALNQPQHF.

This chain links TRBV4-1 with TRBJ1-2; TRBD1 is a possible D gene (6 bases). The CDR3 is made up of 15 amino acids. V lost 4 bases, J lost 6 bases, and 18 bases lay in between. In germline, CDR1 is MGHRA, CDR2 YSYEKL. The CDR3, as DNA: TGCGCCAGCAGCCGCCTTCCTCGGGGGCGAGATGGCTACACCTTC. The encoded protein is CASSRLPRGRDGYTF.

The rearrangement links TRBV28 to TRBJ1-4; no reliable D call. The CDR3 covers 15 residues. Trimming took 4 bases from V and 4 from J, leaving 13 bases between them. Germline V lookup: CDR1 MDHEN, CDR2 SYDVKM. As DNA, the CDR3 is TGTGCCAGCAGTTCCCGGGAATCGGGTAATGAAAAACTGTTTTTT. Its protein product is CASSSRESGNEKLFF.

The chain employs TRBV5-1 and TRBJ1-4, with no clear D. This CDR3 has 16 amino acids. Germline-derived CDR1 and CDR2 are SGHRS and YFSETQ. V was shortened by 0 bases and J by 4 bases, with 13 bases between the two germline ends. The CDR3 protein is CASSLGFGQVNEKLFF. The CDR3 coding sequence is TGCGCCAGCAGCTTGGGTTTCGGGCAGGTTAATGAAAAACTGTTTTTT.

This chain connects TRBV7-2 to TRBJ2-7; D is possibly TRBD2 (6 bases). The CDR3 consists of 16 residues. Germline V CDR1 and CDR2: SGHTA, FQGNSA. V was trimmed by 1 base and J by 0 bases, leaving 13 bases between them. CDR3 in amino acids: CASSLEVASASYEQYF. The CDR3 DNA reads as TGTGCCAGCAGCTTAGAGGTGGCTAGCGCCTCCTACGAGCAGTACTTC.

This clone was seen only once. The chain is built from TRBV5-1 and TRBJ2-7; 9 nucleotides line up with TRBD1. V lost 4 bases to trimming and J lost 8 bases; unmatched junction nucleotides: 7. The CDR3 covers 13 residues. Germline CDR1 and CDR2: SGHRS and YFSETQ. CDR3 coding DNA: TGCGCCAGCAGCGACCTACAGGGGGCCAAGCAGTACTTC. It translates to CASSDLQGAKQYF.

V is TRBV6-5 and J is TRBJ2-5; either TRBD1 or TRBD2 may fit D (5 bases each). V was clipped by 5 bases and J by 1 base, with 8 bases between them. CDR3 length: 13 amino acids. Germline V CDR1 and CDR2: MNHEY, SVGAGI. The CDR3 region has the DNA TGTGCCAGCAGTCGGGGCGGCCAAGAGACCCAGTACTTC. Translated, it gives CASSRGGQETQYF.

The J gene is TRBJ1-1, the V gene TRBV28; the D gene is possibly TRBD1 (5 bases). The germline V gene has CDR1 MDHEN and CDR2 SYDVKM. The CDR3 is 13 residues long. With 2 bases removed from V and 7 bases from J, the gap between germline ends came to 11 bases. DNA for the CDR3: TGTGCCAGCAGTTTAGGGCAGGGTATTGAAGCTTTCTTT. Translated, it gives CASSLGQGIEAFF.

This clone was seen more than once but under ten times. V gene TRBV30 combines with J gene TRBJ1-1, with a tentative D call TRBD1 (6 bases). The CDR3 is 11 amino acids. Germline V lookup: CDR1 GTSNPN, CDR2 SVGIG (reference sequence). This CDR3 is CSGTSNTEAFF. The CDR3 coding sequence is TGTTCCGGGACATCGAACACTGAAGCTTTCTTT. Together with reference TRBV30 and TRBJ1-1, the CDR3 gives the full variable domain: SQTIHQWPATLVQPVGSPLSLECTVEGTSNPNLYWYRQAAGRGLQLLFYSVGIGQISSEVPQNLSASRPQDRQFILSSKKLLLSDSGFYLCSGTSNTEAFFGQGTRLTVV.

As for this clone: Distinct nucleotide sequences in the sample also encode this CDR3. Here the CDR3 reads CASSLEGWDTEAFF. In DNA form, the CDR3 reads TGCGCCAGCAGCTTGGAGGGGTGGGATACTGAAGCTTTCTTT. The chain combines TRBV5-1 with TRBJ1-1, with a possible D match to TRBD1 (5 bases). Trimming took off 0 bases at V and 5 bases at J, with 11 bases between the two ends. CDR3 length equals 14 residues. Germline loops: CDR1 SGHRS, CDR2 YFSETQ.